What follows describes a single T cell receptor beta chain. Its matching antigen is unknown. The data are from a study of T cell repertoires in cytomegalovirus infection. Study-wide background: Selected CMV epitopes included recently identified HLA-C-restricted ones as well as well-studied HLA-B-restricted ones. CMV infection together with matching HLA type was indicated by public TCR beta signatures. Study findings and constraints: Carriers of CMV and the relevant HLA type were discriminated by public TCR beta frequency. HLA-C-restricted TCR beta clonotypes specific for CMV led the ex vivo response.

Each CDR3 protein is one row after TCRdb ran MiXCR on the reads. The sample carries some 480,000 distinct CDR3 sequences, about 33% recorded once. V dropped 4 bases and J dropped 6; count of bases not matched to a gene: 8. The CDR3 covers 16 residues. This chain links TRBV12-3 or TRBV12-4 with TRBJ2-1; 11 bases are a match to TRBD2. The sample in question was cultured PBMCs, obtained from culture after CMV antigen stimulation. The clonotype originates from a human donor in good health (CMV status not recorded). Some clones in this sample may be carry-over from other donors' samples. CDR3 in amino acids: CASSSLAGGPGNEQFF. DNA for the CDR3: TGTGCCAGCAGTTCCTTAGCGGGAGGGCCCGGCAATGAGCAGTTCTTC.